The 8 T cell receptor beta chains in this list originate from one sample, sequenced in a study of molecular identifiers for immune sequencing clone quantification. TCRdb ran MiXCR on the PCR reads and lists one entry per CDR3 protein. Here the sample spans a few hundred thousand distinct CDR3 sequences, around 21% being singletons. The sequencing input was naive CD8+ T cells from blood, with Jurkat cell RNA spiked in. Subset given: FACS-sorted CD8+CD4-CCR7+CD45RA+ naive T cells. The receptors here all came from a human donor in good health. Some libraries in this study had Jurkat cell RNA spiked in.

Points on this clonotype: A single base separates this from a much larger clone, so it may be a read error. The genes are TRBV28 and TRBJ2-7; perhaps TRBD1 as D (5 bases). Looked up from germline, CDR1 is MDHEN and CDR2 is SYDVKM. CDR3 size: 12 residues. CDR3 DNA sequence: TGTGCCAGCAGTAGGGGCCCCTACGAGCAGCACTTC. Protein sequence: CASSRGPYEQHF.

V is TRBV12-3 or TRBV12-4 and J is TRBJ2-5; 11 positions match TRBD2. The junction had 9 bases not matched to a gene; V was cut back by 1 base and J by 2 bases. This CDR3 comprises 18 residues. The CDR3 sequence is CASSLENFLAGGQETQYF. The CDR3 nucleotides are TGTGCCAGCAGTTTAGAGAACTTCCTAGCGGGGGGACAAGAGACCCAGTACTTC.

This clonotype was detected ten times or more. The J gene is TRBJ1-3, the V gene TRBV29-1, with a tentative D call TRBD1 (5 bases). Germline V gene lookup returns CDR1 SQVTM and CDR2 ANQGSEA. V was pared by 1 base and J by 8 bases, with 12 bases between. CDR3 size: 13 residues. CDR3 protein: CSVEAGKRDTIYF. For the CDR3, the DNA is TGCAGCGTTGAAGCAGGGAAGAGGGACACCATATATTTT.

This chain connects TRBV5-1 to TRBJ2-7; TRBD2 might be the D (6 bases). CDR3 length: 15 amino acids. Germline V lookup: CDR1 SGHRS, CDR2 YFSETQ. The germline V and J ends were trimmed by 4 bases and 5 bases, with 19 bases remaining between them. DNA of the CDR3: TGCGCCAGCAGCCTAACAGGACGGACTATCGACGAGCAGTACTTC. This codes for CASSLTGRTIDEQYF.

Regarding this clonotype: A much more abundant neighbour one base away suggests this may be a read error. The chain employs TRBV7-9 and TRBJ1-1; D is unclear. Germline-derived CDR1 and CDR2 are SEHNR and FQNEAQ (reference sequence). The CDR3 sequence is 14 residues long. The ends were cut back, 4 bases at V and 7 bases at J, with 16 bases in the middle. The CDR3: CASSSPVAGGEAFF. CDR3 in DNA: TGTGCCAGCAGCTCTCCCGTGGCCGGAGGTGAAGCTTTCTTT.

The V gene is TRBV20-1, the J gene TRBJ1-1; D might be TRBD1 (6 bases). Germline V gene data show CDR1 as DFQATT and CDR2 as SNEGSKA (reference sequence). V shed 1 base and J shed 1 base, with 16 bases lying between them. The CDR3 extends over 16 amino acids. The CDR3 sequence is CSARGGGGQQNTEAFF. CDR3 coding DNA: TGCAGTGCTAGAGGGGGGGGCGGGCAACAGAACACTGAAGCTTTCTTT.

This sequence joins TRBV28 and TRBJ1-6; TRBD1 might be the D (6 bases). Germline CDR1 MDHEN, CDR2 SYDVKM. The V and J ends lost 0 bases and 6 bases respectively, with 12 bases between them. CDR3 length: 16 residues. CDR3 sequence (DNA): TGTGCCAGCAGTTTATGGGACAGAGACTCTAATTCACCCCTCCACTTT. This encodes CASSLWDRDSNSPLHF.

This clonotype was detected ten times or more. The CDR3 protein is CASSEGEDMNTEAFF. The CDR3 DNA reads TGTGCCAGCAGTGAAGGTGAGGACATGAACACTGAAGCTTTCTTT. This rearrangement joins TRBV2 to TRBJ1-1; possible D gene TRBD1, 5 bases. V was cut by 1 base and J by 0 bases, with 9 bases left in between. Germline loops: CDR1 SNHLY, CDR2 FYNNEI. CDR3 length equals 15 residues.